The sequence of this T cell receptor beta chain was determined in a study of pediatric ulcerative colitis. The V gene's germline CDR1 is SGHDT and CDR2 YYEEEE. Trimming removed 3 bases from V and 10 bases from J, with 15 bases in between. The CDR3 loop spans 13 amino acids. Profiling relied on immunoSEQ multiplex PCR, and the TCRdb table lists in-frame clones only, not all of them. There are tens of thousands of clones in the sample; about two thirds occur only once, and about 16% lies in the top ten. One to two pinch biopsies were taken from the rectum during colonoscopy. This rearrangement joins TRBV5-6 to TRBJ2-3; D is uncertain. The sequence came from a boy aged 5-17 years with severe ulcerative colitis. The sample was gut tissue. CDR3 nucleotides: TGTGCCAGCAGCTCATTAGGATACCCATCGCAGTATTTT. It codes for CASSSLGYPSQYF.